The TCR beta chain under discussion was sequenced for a study of response to subunit inactivated influenza vaccine. Study-wide points: The authors put forward the suggestion that each seasonal influenza vaccination may bring in only a limited number of new T cells.

TCRdb fed the RT-PCR reads into MiXCR, producing one record per CDR3 protein. The data show more than 450,000 distinct CDR3 sequences, approximately 7.6% seen once. V lost 4 bases and J lost 8, with 15 bases in between. Germline assignment: CDR1 PRHDT and CDR2 FYEKMQ (reference sequence). The CDR3 has 14 amino acids. Note on this clonotype: The antigen remains undetermined.

Here the sequenced sample was PBMCs from blood, taken roughly 24 months after vaccination. The V and J genes are TRBV13 and TRBJ2-1; no firm D call. The source of this sequence is a man aged 50 to 69 who received an inactivated influenza vaccine. DNA of the CDR3: TGTGCCAGCAGCTCCTTCTTAGACCGGCATGAGCAGTTCTTC. Translating gives CASSSFLDRHEQFF.